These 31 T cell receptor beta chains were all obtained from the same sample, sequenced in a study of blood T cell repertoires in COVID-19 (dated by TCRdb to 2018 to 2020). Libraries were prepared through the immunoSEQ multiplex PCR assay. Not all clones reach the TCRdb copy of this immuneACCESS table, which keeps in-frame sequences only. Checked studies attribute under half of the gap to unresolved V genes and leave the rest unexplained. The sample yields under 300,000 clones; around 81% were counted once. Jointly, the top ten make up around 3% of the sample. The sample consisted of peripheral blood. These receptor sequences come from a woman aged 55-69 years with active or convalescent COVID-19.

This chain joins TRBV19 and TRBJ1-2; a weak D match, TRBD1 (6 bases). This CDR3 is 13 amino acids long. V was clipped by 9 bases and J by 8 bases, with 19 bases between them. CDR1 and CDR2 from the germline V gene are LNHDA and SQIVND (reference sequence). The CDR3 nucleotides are TGTGCCAGCCAGGGGAGAGACGATGTCGGCTACACCTTC. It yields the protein CASQGRDDVGYTF.

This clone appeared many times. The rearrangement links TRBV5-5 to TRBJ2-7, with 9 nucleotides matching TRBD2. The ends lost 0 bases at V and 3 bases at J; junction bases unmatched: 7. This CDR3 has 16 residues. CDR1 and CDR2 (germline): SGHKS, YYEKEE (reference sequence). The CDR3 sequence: CASSLVERGALYEQYF. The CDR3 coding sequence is TGTGCCAGCAGCTTGGTGGAGCGGGGGGCGCTCTACGAGCAGTACTTC. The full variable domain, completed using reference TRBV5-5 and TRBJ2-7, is DAGVTQSPTHLIKTRGQQVTLRCSPISGHKSVSWYQQVLGQGPQFIFQYYEKEERGRGNFPDRFSARQFPNYSSELNVNALLLGDSALYLCASSLVERGALYEQYFGPGTRLTVT.

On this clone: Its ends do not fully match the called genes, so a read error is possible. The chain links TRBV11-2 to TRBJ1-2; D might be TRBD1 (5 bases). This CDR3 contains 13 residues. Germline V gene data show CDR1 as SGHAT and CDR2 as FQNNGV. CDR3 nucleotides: TGTGCCAGCAGCTTAGAGGGTCGGCAGGGCGCTTCCTTC. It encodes CASSLEGRQGASF.

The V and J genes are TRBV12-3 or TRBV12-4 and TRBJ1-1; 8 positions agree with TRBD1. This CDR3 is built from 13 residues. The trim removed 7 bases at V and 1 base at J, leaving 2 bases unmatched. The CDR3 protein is CASIGQGNTEAFF. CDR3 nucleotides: TGTGCCAGCATAGGACAGGGGAACACTGAAGCTTTCTTT.

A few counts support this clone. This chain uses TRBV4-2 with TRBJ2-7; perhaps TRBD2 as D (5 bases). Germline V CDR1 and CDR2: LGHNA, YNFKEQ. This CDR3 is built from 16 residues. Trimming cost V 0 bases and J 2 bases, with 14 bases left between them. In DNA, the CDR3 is TGTGCCAGCAGCCAAGAAACTGAGGGTGCTACCTACGAGCAGTACTTC. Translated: CASSQETEGATYEQYF.

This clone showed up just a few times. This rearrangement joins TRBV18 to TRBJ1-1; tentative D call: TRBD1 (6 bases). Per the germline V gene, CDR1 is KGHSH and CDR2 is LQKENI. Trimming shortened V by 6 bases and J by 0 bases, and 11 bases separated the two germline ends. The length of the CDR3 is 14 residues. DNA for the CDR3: TGTGCCAGCTCCAGACAGGTGATGAACACTGAAGCTTTCTTT. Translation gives CASSRQVMNTEAFF.

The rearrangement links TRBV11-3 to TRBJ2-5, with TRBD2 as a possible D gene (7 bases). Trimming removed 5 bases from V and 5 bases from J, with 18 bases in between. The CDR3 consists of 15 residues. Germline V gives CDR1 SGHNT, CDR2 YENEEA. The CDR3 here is CASSLGGGESETQYF. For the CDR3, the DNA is TGTGCCAGCAGCCTAGGGGGGGGCGAGTCCGAGACCCAGTACTTC.

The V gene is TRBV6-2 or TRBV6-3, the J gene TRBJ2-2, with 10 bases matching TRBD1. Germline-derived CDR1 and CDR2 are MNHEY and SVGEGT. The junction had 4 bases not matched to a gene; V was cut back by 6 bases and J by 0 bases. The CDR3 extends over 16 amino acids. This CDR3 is CASSPGQGANTGELFF. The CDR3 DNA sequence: TGTGCCAGCAGCCCTGGACAGGGGGCGAACACCGGGGAGCTGTTTTTT.

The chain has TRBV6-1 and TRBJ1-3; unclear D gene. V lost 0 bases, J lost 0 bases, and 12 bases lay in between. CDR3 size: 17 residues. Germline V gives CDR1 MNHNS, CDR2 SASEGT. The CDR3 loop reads CASSEAGAVFSGNTIYF. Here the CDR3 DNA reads TGTGCCAGCAGTGAAGCGGGCGCTGTCTTCTCTGGAAACACCATATATTTT.

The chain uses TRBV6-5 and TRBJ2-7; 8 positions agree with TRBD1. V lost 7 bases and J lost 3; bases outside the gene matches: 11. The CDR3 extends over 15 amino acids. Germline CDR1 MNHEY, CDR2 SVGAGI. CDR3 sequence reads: CASTVDRGLIYEQYF. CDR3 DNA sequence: TGTGCCAGCACTGTCGACAGGGGACTCATCTACGAGCAGTACTTC.

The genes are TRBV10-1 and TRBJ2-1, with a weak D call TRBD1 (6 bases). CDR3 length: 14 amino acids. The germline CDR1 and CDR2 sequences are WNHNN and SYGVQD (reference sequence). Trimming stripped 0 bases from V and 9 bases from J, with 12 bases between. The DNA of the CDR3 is TGCGCCAGCAGTGAGTCCGGGACAAACAGTGAGCAGTTCTTC. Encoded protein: CASSESGTNSEQFF.

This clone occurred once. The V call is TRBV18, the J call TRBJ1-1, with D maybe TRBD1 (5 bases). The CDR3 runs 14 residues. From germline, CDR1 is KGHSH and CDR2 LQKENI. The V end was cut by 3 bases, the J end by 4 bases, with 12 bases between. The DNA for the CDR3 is TGTGCCAGCTCACCTAAGCAGGGTGGCACTGAAGCTTTCTTT. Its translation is CASSPKQGGTEAFF.

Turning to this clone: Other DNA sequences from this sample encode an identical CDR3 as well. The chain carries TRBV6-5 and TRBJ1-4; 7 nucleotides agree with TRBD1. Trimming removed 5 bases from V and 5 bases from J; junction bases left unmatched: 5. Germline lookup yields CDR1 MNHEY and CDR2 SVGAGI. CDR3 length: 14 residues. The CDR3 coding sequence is TGTGCCAGCAGTCCCCGGGACAGCAATGAAAAACTGTTTTTT. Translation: CASSPRDSNEKLFF.

In nucleotides, the CDR3 is TGTGCCAGCAGCTCCGGACTAGCGGGCACAGATACGCAGTATTTT. Protein: CASSSGLAGTDTQYF. The chain is built from TRBV7-2 and TRBJ2-3; 10 bases are a match to TRBD2. Germline V gives CDR1 SGHTA, CDR2 FQGNSA. This CDR3 has 15 residues. With V trimmed by 4 bases and J by 1 base, 2 bases remained unmatched.

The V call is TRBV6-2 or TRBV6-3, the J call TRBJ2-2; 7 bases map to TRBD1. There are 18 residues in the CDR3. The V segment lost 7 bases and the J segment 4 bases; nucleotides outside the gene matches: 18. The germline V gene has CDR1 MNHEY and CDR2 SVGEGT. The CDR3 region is CASTPSLIGQDLTGELFF. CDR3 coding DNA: TGTGCCAGCACCCCTAGCCTGATCGGACAGGACCTCACCGGGGAGCTGTTTTTT.

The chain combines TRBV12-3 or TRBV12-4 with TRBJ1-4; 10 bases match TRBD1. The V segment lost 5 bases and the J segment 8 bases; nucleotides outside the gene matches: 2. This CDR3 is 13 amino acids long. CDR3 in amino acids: CASSPGQGEKLFF. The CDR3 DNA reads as TGTGCCAGCAGTCCGGGACAGGGGGAAAAACTGTTTTTT.

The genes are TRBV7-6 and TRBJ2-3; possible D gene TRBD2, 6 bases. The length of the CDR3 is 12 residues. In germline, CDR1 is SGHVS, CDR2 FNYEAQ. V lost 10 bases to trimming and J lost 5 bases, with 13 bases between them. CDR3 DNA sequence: TGTGCCACCGGGCCCGGGGGAGATACGCAGTATTTT. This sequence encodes CATGPGGDTQYF. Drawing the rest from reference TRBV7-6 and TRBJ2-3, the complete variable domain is GAGVSQSPRYKVTKRGQDVALRCDPISGHVSLYWYRQALGQGPEFLTYFNYEAQQDKSGLPNDRFSAERPEGSISTLTIQRTEQRDSAMYRCATGPGGDTQYFGPGTRLTVL.

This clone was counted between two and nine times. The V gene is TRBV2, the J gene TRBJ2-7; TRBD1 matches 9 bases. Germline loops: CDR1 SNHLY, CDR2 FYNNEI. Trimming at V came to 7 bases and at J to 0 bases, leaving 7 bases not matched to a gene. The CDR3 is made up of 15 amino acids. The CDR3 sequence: CASTRGDRASYEQYF. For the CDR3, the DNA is TGTGCCAGCACCCGGGGGGACAGGGCCTCCTACGAGCAGTACTTC. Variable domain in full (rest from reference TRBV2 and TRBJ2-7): EPEVTQTPSHQVTQMGQEVILRCVPISNHLYFYWYRQILGQKVEFLVSFYNNEISEKSEIFDDQFSVERPDGSNFTLKIRSTKLEDSAMYFCASTRGDRASYEQYFGPGTRLTVT.

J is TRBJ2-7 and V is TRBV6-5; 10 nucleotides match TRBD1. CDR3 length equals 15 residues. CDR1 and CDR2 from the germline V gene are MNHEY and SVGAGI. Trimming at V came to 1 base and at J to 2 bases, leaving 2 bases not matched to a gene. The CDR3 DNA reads TGTGCCAGCAGTTACTTGGGACAGGGGACCTACGAGCAGTACTTC. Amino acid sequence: CASSYLGQGTYEQYF.

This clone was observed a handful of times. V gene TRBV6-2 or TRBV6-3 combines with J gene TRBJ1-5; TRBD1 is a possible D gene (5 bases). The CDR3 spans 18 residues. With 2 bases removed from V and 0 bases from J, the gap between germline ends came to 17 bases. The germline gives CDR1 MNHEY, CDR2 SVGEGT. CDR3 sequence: CASSYGTEKGLSNQPQHF. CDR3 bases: TGTGCCAGCAGTTACGGGACTGAAAAGGGCCTTAGCAATCAGCCCCAGCATTTT.

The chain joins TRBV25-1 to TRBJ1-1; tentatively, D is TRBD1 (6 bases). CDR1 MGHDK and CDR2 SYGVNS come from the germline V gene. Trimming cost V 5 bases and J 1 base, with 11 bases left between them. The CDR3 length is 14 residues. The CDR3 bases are TGTGCCAGCAGTATTACAGGGAGGAACACTGAAGCTTTCTTT. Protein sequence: CASSITGRNTEAFF.

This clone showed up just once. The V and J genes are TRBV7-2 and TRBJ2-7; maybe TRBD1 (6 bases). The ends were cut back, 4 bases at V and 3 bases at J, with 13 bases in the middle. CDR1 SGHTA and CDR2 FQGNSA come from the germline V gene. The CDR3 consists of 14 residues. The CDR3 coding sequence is TGTGCCAGCAGCTCCGGGACACCGAACTACGAGCAGTACTTC. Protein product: CASSSGTPNYEQYF. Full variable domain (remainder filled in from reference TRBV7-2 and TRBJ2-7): GAGVSQSPSNKVTEKGKDVELRCDPISGHTALYWYRQSLGQGLEFLIYFQGNSAPDKSGLPSDRFSAERTGGSVSTLTIQRTQQEDSAVYLCASSSGTPNYEQYFGPGTRLTVT.

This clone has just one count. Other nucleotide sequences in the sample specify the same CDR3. The CDR3 protein is CASSEYAGLVGEQYF. CDR3 bases: TGTGCCAGCAGTGAATATGCGGGTTTGGTTGGCGAGCAGTACTTC. This chain joins TRBV25-1 and TRBJ2-7; a weak D match, TRBD2 (5 bases). CDR1 is MGHDK, CDR2 SYGVNS, per germline. This CDR3 has 15 residues. The germline V and J ends were trimmed by 0 bases and 6 bases, with 15 bases remaining between them.

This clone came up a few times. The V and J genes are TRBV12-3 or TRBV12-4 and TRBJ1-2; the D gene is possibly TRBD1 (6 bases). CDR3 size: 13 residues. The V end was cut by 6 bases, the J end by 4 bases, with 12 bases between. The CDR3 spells CASSKGGSYGYTF. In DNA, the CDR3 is TGTGCCAGCAGCAAGGGGGGGAGCTATGGCTACACCTTC.

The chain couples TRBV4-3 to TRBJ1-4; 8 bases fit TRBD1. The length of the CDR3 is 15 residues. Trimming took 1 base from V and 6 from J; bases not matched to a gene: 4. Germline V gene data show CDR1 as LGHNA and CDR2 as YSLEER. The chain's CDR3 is CASSQAPGQDEKLFF. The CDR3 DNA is TGCGCCAGCAGCCAAGCCCCGGGACAGGATGAAAAACTGTTTTTT.

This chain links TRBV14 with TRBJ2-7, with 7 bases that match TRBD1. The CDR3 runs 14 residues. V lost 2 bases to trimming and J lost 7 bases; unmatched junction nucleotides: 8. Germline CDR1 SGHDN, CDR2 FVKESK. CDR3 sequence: CASSQLRGPDEQYF. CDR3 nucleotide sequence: TGTGCCAGCAGCCAATTAAGGGGGCCAGATGAGCAGTACTTC.

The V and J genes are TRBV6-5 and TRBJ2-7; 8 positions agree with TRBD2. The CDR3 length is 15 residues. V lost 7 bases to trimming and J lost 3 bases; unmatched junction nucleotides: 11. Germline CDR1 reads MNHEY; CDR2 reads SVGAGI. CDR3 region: CASTPGGGARYEQYF. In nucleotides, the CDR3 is TGTGCCAGCACTCCCGGGGGGGGTGCGCGCTACGAGCAGTACTTC.

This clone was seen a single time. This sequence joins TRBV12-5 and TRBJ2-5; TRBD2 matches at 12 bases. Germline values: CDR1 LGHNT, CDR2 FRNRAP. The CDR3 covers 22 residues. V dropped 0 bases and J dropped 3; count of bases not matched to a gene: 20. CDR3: CASGLVLFPDPPTSGGEETQYF. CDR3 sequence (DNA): TGTGCTAGTGGTTTGGTACTATTCCCCGACCCCCCGACTAGCGGGGGTGAAGAGACCCAGTACTTC.

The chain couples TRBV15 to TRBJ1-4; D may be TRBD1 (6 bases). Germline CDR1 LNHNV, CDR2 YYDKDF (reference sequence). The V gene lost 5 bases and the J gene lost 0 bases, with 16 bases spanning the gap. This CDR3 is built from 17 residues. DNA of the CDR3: TGTGCCACCAGCGCACAGGGAAGGGAAACAACTAATGAAAAACTGTTTTTT. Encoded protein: CATSAQGRETTNEKLFF.

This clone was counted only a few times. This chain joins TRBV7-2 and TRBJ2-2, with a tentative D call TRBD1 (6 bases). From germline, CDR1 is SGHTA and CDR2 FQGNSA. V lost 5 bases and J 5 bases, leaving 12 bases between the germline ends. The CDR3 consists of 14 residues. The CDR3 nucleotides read TGTGCCAGCAGCCTAACAGGGCAGACCGGGGAGCTGTTTTTT. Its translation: CASSLTGQTGELFF.

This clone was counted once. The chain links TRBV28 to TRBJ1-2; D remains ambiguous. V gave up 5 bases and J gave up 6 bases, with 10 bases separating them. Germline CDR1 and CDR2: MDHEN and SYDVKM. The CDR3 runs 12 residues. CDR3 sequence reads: CASSPGEDGYTF. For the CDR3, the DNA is TGTGCCAGCAGTCCGGGAGAGGATGGCTACACCTTC.